This T cell receptor beta chain was captured by sequencing in a study of regulatory T cells in long-lasting Graves disease. Time point: persistent/refractory GD, antithyroid drugs over 5 years with positive TRAb. From PBMCs, RNA was extracted and then used to make the TCR library. It was American Thyroid Association guidelines that determined Graves' disease diagnosis. The EDTA tubes were filled with about 10 milliliters of drawn peripheral blood. For TCR beta, libraries came from iRepertoire HTBI primers and Arm-PCR of CDR3 regions. TCRdb independently ran MiXCR on the multiplex PCR reads; one entry per CDR3 protein. The profile shows hundreds of thousands of distinct CDR3 sequences, approximately 23% of them singletons. Sequencing was performed on peripheral blood mononuclear cells (PBMCs), taken when the disease was refractory, from a patient treated with antithyroid drugs. The TCR originated in a female donor with Graves disease.

CDR3 DNA sequence: TGTGCCAGCAGCTTGGAGGGGTTAGGTGGAAACACCATATATTTT. This sequence encodes CASSLEGLGGNTIYF. V usage is TRBV5-5 and J usage is TRBJ1-3; TRBD1 might be the D (5 bases). The V end was cut by 0 bases, the J end by 3 bases, with 10 bases between. The germline CDR1 and CDR2 sequences are SGHKS and YYEKEE (reference sequence). CDR3 length: 15 amino acids.